The 21 T cell receptor beta chains below all came from one sample that was sequenced in a study of T cell responses to AZD1222 COVID-19 vaccine. The protocol was immunoSEQ multiplex PCR, while the TCRdb copy is restricted to in-frame clones and leaves out a portion. The sample yields 100,000 to 150,000 clones, 70% to 85% seen once. The sample was peripheral blood, taken on day 0 of AZD1222 vaccination. The source of these receptors is an adult in good health.

This chain joins TRBV20-1 and TRBJ1-5; D is perhaps TRBD1 (5 bases). CDR3 length: 15 amino acids. The ends were cut back, 3 bases at V and 0 bases at J, with 12 bases in the middle. Germline-derived CDR1 and CDR2 are DFQATT and SNEGSKA (reference sequence). The CDR3 here is CSASKGIGSNQPQHF. Written as DNA, the CDR3 is TGCAGTGCTAGTAAGGGGATCGGTAGCAATCAGCCCCAGCATTTT.

The CDR3 nucleotides are TGTGCCAGCAGCCCGGACAGGGTCACAGATACGCAGTATTTT. Translating gives CASSPDRVTDTQYF. V gene TRBV3-1 (or the pseudogene TRBV3-2) combines with J gene TRBJ2-3, with TRBD1 identical over 8 bases. The germline V gene has CDR1 LGHDT and CDR2 YNNKEL (reference sequence). The CDR3 contains 14 residues. V lost 4 bases and J lost 2; bases outside the gene matches: 2.

This rearrangement joins TRBV20-1 to TRBJ1-1, with D perhaps TRBD1 (5 bases). Germline lookup yields CDR1 DFQATT and CDR2 SNEGSKA (reference sequence). The CDR3 runs 9 residues. For the CDR3, the DNA is TGCAGGGGGGGCACTGAAGCTTTCTTT. Translation: CRGGTEAFF.

The chain is built from TRBV7-9 and TRBJ2-3; maybe TRBD2 (6 bases). The V gene lost 6 bases and the J gene lost 5 bases, with 12 bases spanning the gap. Germline V gene data show CDR1 as SEHNR and CDR2 as FQNEAQ (reference sequence). The CDR3 contains 13 residues. The CDR3 sequence is CASRNTEGDTQYF. In DNA, the CDR3 is TGTGCCAGCAGGAACACGGAGGGAGATACGCAGTATTTT. The complete variable domain, with remaining parts taken from reference TRBV7-9 and TRBJ2-3, reads DTGVSQNPRHKITKRGQNVTFRCDPISEHNRLYWYRQTLGQGPEFLTYFQNEAQLEKSRLLSDRFSAERPKGSFSTLEIQRTEQGDSAMYLCASRNTEGDTQYFGPGTRLTVL.

J is TRBJ1-3 and V is TRBV6-5, with TRBD1 matching over 7 bases. V gave up 7 bases and J gave up 6 bases; unmatched junction bases: 9. The CDR3 sequence is 14 residues long. Looked up from germline, CDR1 is MNHEY and CDR2 is SVGAGI. In DNA, the CDR3 is TGTGCCAGCATCACAGGGGAGGGGAAAAACACCATATATTTT. As protein: CASITGEGKNTIYF.

The V call is TRBV3-1 (or the pseudogene TRBV3-2), the J call TRBJ1-1, with D unclear. Trimming cost V 4 bases and J 5 bases, with 11 bases left between them. Germline loops: CDR1 LGHDT, CDR2 YNNKEL (reference sequence). The CDR3 sequence is 13 residues long. This chain's CDR3 is CASSPWIGTEAFF. The CDR3 DNA reads as TGTGCCAGCAGCCCTTGGATCGGAACTGAAGCTTTCTTT.

The chain carries TRBV28 and TRBJ1-2, with TRBD1 matching over 9 bases. Trimming removed 5 bases from V and 7 bases from J; junction bases left unmatched: 14. Germline V gene lookup returns CDR1 MDHEN and CDR2 SYDVKM. The CDR3 has 16 amino acids. CDR3 protein: CASSLSSWGQGSGYTF. For the CDR3, the DNA is TGTGCCAGCAGTCTTTCCTCATGGGGACAGGGCTCTGGCTACACCTTC.

The chain is built from TRBV3-1 (or the pseudogene TRBV3-2) and TRBJ1-6, with 7 nucleotides matching TRBD1. Trimming at V came to 3 bases and at J to 0 bases, leaving 11 bases not matched to a gene. Germline CDR1 is LGHDT and CDR2 is YNNKEL (reference sequence). The CDR3 spans 19 residues. The CDR3 DNA is TGTGCCAGCAGCCATAAGCCCGGGACAGCCAGCTCCTATAATTCACCCCTCCACTTT. Protein product: CASSHKPGTASSYNSPLHF.

The chain carries TRBV6-4 and TRBJ2-3, with TRBD2 matching over 12 bases. V gave up 4 bases and J gave up 5 bases; unmatched junction bases: 1. The CDR3 spans 14 residues. Germline V CDR1 and CDR2: MRHNA, SNTAGT. CDR3 sequence: CASSVLAGGDTQYF. The CDR3 nucleotides read TGTGCCAGCAGTGTACTAGCGGGGGGAGATACGCAGTATTTT.

This chain links TRBV28 with TRBJ2-4; TRBD2 agrees at 7 bases. Trimming at V came to 8 bases and at J to 8 bases, leaving 12 bases not matched to a gene. This CDR3 comprises 14 residues. Germline V CDR1 and CDR2: MDHEN, SYDVKM. For the CDR3, the DNA is TGTGCCAGCGGAACAGCGGGGCAGTCTGACATTCAGTACTTC. Its translation is CASGTAGQSDIQYF.

The rearrangement uses TRBV21-1 and TRBJ1-1. TRBV21-1 is marked as a pseudogene. The CDR3 totals 12 residues. The CDR3 region is CASRGLNTEAFF. Written as DNA, the CDR3 is TGTGCCAGCAGGGGTTTGAACACTGAAGCTTTCTTT.

The chain is built from TRBV19 and TRBJ2-3; D is unclear. Germline-derived CDR1 and CDR2 are LNHDA and SQIVND (reference sequence). The length of the CDR3 is 16 residues. V gave up 5 bases and J gave up 4 bases, with 19 bases separating them. CDR3: CASSPQIRSLADTQYF. The DNA for the CDR3 is TGTGCCAGTAGTCCCCAAATCCGAAGCCTGGCAGATACGCAGTATTTT. Using reference TRBV19 and TRBJ2-3 for the parts outside the CDR3, the full variable domain is DGGITQSPKYLFRKEGQNVTLSCEQNLNHDAMYWYRQDPGQGLRLIYYSQIVNDFQKGDIAEGYSVSREKKESFPLTVTSAQKNPTAFYLCASSPQIRSLADTQYFGPGTRLTVL.

The DNA of the CDR3 is TGTGCCAGTAGCCCAGGGACAGTACGAACCGGGGAGCTGTTTTTT. Translating gives CASSPGTVRTGELFF. V usage is TRBV19 and J usage is TRBJ2-2; the match to TRBD1 covers 7 bases. The CDR3 loop spans 15 amino acids. CDR1 is LNHDA and CDR2 is SQIVND in the germline V gene (reference sequence). V lost 6 bases to trimming and J lost 5 bases; unmatched junction nucleotides: 9.

V is TRBV29-1 and J is TRBJ1-2; tentatively, D is TRBD1 (5 bases). This CDR3 has 13 amino acids. The germline V gene has CDR1 SQVTM and CDR2 ANQGSEA. With 5 bases removed from V and 7 bases from J, the gap between germline ends came to 17 bases. The CDR3 nucleotides read TGCAGCGTTCCCCGGGCAGGGAGTGGTGGCTACACCTTC. It codes for CSVPRAGSGGYTF. Looking up the rest from reference TRBV29-1 and TRBJ1-2 gives the full variable domain: SAVISQKPSRDICQRGTSLTIQCQVDSQVTMMFWYRQQPGQSLTLIATANQGSEATYESGFVIDKFPISRPNLTFSTLTVSNMSPEDSSIYLCSVPRAGSGGYTFGSGTRLTVV.

V gene TRBV12-3 or TRBV12-4 combines with J gene TRBJ2-3; 7 bases align to TRBD1. This CDR3 contains 11 residues. V dropped 5 bases and J dropped 11; count of bases not matched to a gene: 4. CDR3 residues: CASSAGTEQYF. The CDR3, as DNA: TGTGCCAGCAGTGCCGGGACAGAGCAGTATTTT.

This chain joins TRBV6-2 or TRBV6-3 and TRBJ2-7; D perhaps matches TRBD2 (6 bases). Trimming cost V 4 bases and J 3 bases, with 16 bases left between them. CDR3 length: 15 residues. CDR1 and CDR2 (germline): MNHEY, SVGEGT. Here the CDR3 DNA reads TGTGCCAGCAGTTCCCCCGGGACTGCCTACTACGAGCAGTACTTC. This encodes CASSSPGTAYYEQYF.

The rearrangement uses TRBV5-4 and TRBJ2-7; D might be TRBD2 (6 bases). The V and J ends lost 4 bases and 4 bases respectively, with 15 bases between them. CDR3 length equals 14 residues. CDR1 and CDR2 from the germline V gene are SGHNT and YYREEE (reference sequence). The CDR3 DNA reads TGTGCCAGCAGCCTCGGGGGAACCCCTTACGAGCAGTACTTC. Translated: CASSLGGTPYEQYF.

This clone was seen a handful of times. The chain recombines TRBV28 with TRBJ2-3; weak D call: TRBD1 (5 bases). CDR1 is MDHEN and CDR2 is SYDVKM in the germline V gene. Trimming cost V 3 bases and J 3 bases, with 13 bases left between them. The CDR3 is 15 residues long. The CDR3: CASSFPGQGTDTQYF. In DNA, the CDR3 is TGTGCCAGCAGTTTCCCAGGGCAGGGTACAGATACGCAGTATTTT.

V and J are TRBV6-5 and TRBJ1-5, with unresolved D. V was trimmed by 4 bases and J by 0 bases, leaving 7 bases between them. The germline V gene has CDR1 MNHEY and CDR2 SVGAGI. The CDR3 is 14 residues long. This CDR3 reads CASSSGSSNQPQHF. CDR3 nucleotides: TGTGCCAGCAGTTCTGGGAGTAGCAATCAGCCCCAGCATTTT.

This rearrangement joins TRBV4-3 to TRBJ1-6; the D gene is possibly TRBD1 (5 bases). Germline CDR1 and CDR2: LGHNA and YSLEER. Trimming took off 0 bases at V and 6 bases at J, with 6 bases between the two ends. The CDR3 spans 14 residues. Here the CDR3 DNA reads TGCGCCAGCAGCCAAGAAGGGGCTAATTCACCCCTCCACTTT. Residues: CASSQEGANSPLHF.

J is TRBJ1-3 and V is TRBV3-1 (or the pseudogene TRBV3-2); D remains unclear. The CDR3 has 13 residues. V lost 1 base and J lost 4, with 5 bases in between. Germline-derived CDR1 and CDR2 are LGHDT and YNNKEL (reference sequence). For the CDR3, the DNA is TGTGCCAGCAGCCAAGGACTCGGAAACACCATATATTTT. Its protein product is CASSQGLGNTIYF.